This TCR beta chain was sequenced for a study of blood T cell repertoires in COVID-19. Study-wide context: Both acute and convalescent COVID-19 samples were obtained from the United States, Italy and Spain.

Clones were sequenced by immunoSEQ multiplex PCR, and TCRdb holds only the in-frame ones, with some missing. The repertoire holds roughly 80,000 clones, with more than 65% as singletons. The sequenced material came from peripheral blood. The origin of this receptor is a man aged 50 to 59 with acute or convalescent COVID-19.

In DNA form, the CDR3 reads TGTGCCAGCAGTGAGAGGGACATTCGGAACACCGGGGAGCTGTTTTTT. Amino acids: CASSERDIRNTGELFF. V is TRBV2 and J is TRBJ2-2; D might be TRBD1 (6 bases). Germline CDR1 SNHLY, CDR2 FYNNEI. The CDR3 is 16 amino acids. The V and J ends lost 3 bases and 1 base respectively, with 12 bases between them.